The 15 T cell receptor beta chains reported below all come from one sample, sequenced in a study of blood T cell repertoires in COVID-19. Using immunoSEQ multiplex PCR, the repertoire was profiled, and TCRdb retains in-frame clones only, with some absent. The sample contains under 200,000 clones, 88% of which appear only once. Sequencing was carried out using peripheral blood. The receptors derive from a man aged 40-50 years with active or convalescent COVID-19.

CDR3 DNA: TGTGCCAGCAGCCAATATAATAGCAATCAGCCCCAGCATTTT. Protein product: CASSQYNSNQPQHF. This sequence joins TRBV3-1 (or the pseudogene TRBV3-2) and TRBJ1-5, with D hard to call. Germline V gene sequence: CDR1 LGHDT, CDR2 YNNKEL (reference sequence). V dropped 2 bases and J dropped 0 bases, with 5 bases sitting between them. CDR3 length: 14 amino acids.

V usage is TRBV7-2 and J usage is TRBJ2-1; D is perhaps TRBD1 (6 bases). Germline CDR1 and CDR2: SGHTA and FQGNSA. V was trimmed by 5 bases and J by 3 bases, leaving 14 bases between them. The CDR3 is made up of 15 amino acids. CDR3 loop: CASSLLTGNYNEQFF. CDR3 in DNA: TGTGCCAGCAGCCTACTGACAGGAAACTACAATGAGCAGTTCTTC.

The chain employs TRBV7-3 and TRBJ2-3; TRBD1 matches 10 bases. Trimming took 4 bases from V and 0 from J; bases not matched to a gene: 7. CDR1 is SGHTA, CDR2 FQGTGA, per germline. This CDR3 is built from 17 residues. The CDR3 region is CASSSLGTGDSTDTQYF. CDR3 bases: TGTGCCAGCAGCTCCCTGGGGACAGGGGACAGCACAGATACGCAGTATTTT.

The CDR3 here is CASSRANTEAFF. As DNA, the CDR3 is TGTGCCAGCAGTCGAGCGAACACTGAAGCTTTCTTT. The chain employs TRBV25-1 and TRBJ1-1, with no clear D. Trimming took off 5 bases at V and 1 base at J, with 5 bases between the two ends. Germline V gene sequence: CDR1 MGHDK, CDR2 SYGVNS. The CDR3 is 12 amino acids.

The V gene is TRBV5-1, the J gene TRBJ2-2; tentatively, D is TRBD1 (5 bases). With 0 bases removed from V and 2 bases from J, the gap between germline ends came to 8 bases. This CDR3 has 15 residues. CDR1 is SGHRS, CDR2 YFSETQ, per germline. CDR3 coding DNA: TGCGCCAGCAGCTTGGGACAGACCAACACCGGGGAGCTGTTTTTT. Protein product: CASSLGQTNTGELFF.

The chain carries TRBV4-1 and TRBJ2-2; weak D call: TRBD2 (5 bases). This CDR3 is 13 amino acids long. Germline V gene data show CDR1 as MGHRA and CDR2 as YSYEKL. V was trimmed by 10 bases and J by 5 bases, leaving 14 bases between them. Here the CDR3 reads CATGAVHTGELFF. DNA for the CDR3: TGCGCCACAGGAGCGGTACATACCGGGGAGCTGTTTTTT.

The chain employs TRBV23-1 and TRBJ1-2; 9 positions match TRBD1. TRBV23-1 is an ORF; its function is uncertain. The ends lost 7 bases at V and 5 bases at J; junction bases unmatched: 17. CDR3 length equals 17 residues. The CDR3 DNA sequence: TGCGCCAGCACGTTCCGGGACAGGGTCGCGAAGAGATATGGCTACACCTTC. Protein: CASTFRDRVAKRYGYTF.

The J gene is TRBJ1-2, the V gene TRBV7-9; the match to TRBD1 covers 7 bases. This CDR3 contains 15 residues. Looked up from germline, CDR1 is SEHNR and CDR2 is FQNEAQ (reference sequence). V shed 5 bases, J shed 1 base, and the junction held 7 bases outside the gene matches. This CDR3 reads CASSAPGQVNYGYTF. The CDR3 DNA reads as TGTGCCAGCAGCGCCCCAGGACAGGTTAACTATGGCTACACCTTC.

This chain joins TRBV5-4 and TRBJ2-5; 7 bases map to TRBD1. Germline CDR1 reads SGHNT; CDR2 reads YYREEE (reference sequence). The CDR3 is 13 residues long. Trimming removed 5 bases from V and 5 bases from J; junction bases left unmatched: 6. The DNA of the CDR3 is TGTGCCAGCAGTATAGGGGGCCTGGAGACCCAGTACTTC. This codes for CASSIGGLETQYF.

This clone was counted between two and nine times. J is TRBJ1-1 and V is TRBV7-6; D ambiguous. The germline V gene encodes CDR1 SGHVS and CDR2 FNYEAQ. Trimming took off 5 bases at V and 1 base at J, with 8 bases between the two ends. This CDR3 spans 13 amino acids. The CDR3 loop reads CASSQEENTEAFF. CDR3 nucleotides: TGTGCCAGCAGCCAGGAAGAGAACACTGAAGCTTTCTTT.

The genes are TRBV3-1 (or the pseudogene TRBV3-2) and TRBJ2-3, with TRBD2 matching over 9 bases. The germline V gene encodes CDR1 LGHDT and CDR2 YNNKEL (reference sequence). V gave up 4 bases and J gave up 9 bases; unmatched junction bases: 11. The CDR3 totals 15 residues. Written as DNA, the CDR3 is TGTGCCAGCAGCCTCGCGGGAGGGCCGTACGACACGCAGTATTTT. Translated: CASSLAGGPYDTQYF.

This chain links TRBV11-3 with TRBJ2-7; 7 bases match TRBD1. Looked up from germline, CDR1 is SGHNT and CDR2 is YENEEA. V shed 1 base, J shed 3 bases, and the junction held 6 bases outside the gene matches. The CDR3 is made up of 15 amino acids. The CDR3 DNA reads TGTGCCAGCAGCTTAGCCGGGACAGCGATCTACGAGCAGTACTTC. It translates to CASSLAGTAIYEQYF.

The rearrangement joins TRBV5-1 to TRBJ2-1, with unresolved D. Germline V lookup: CDR1 SGHRS, CDR2 YFSETQ. Trimming shortened V by 0 bases and J by 8 bases, and 9 bases separated the two germline ends. The CDR3 has 13 amino acids. The CDR3 region has the DNA TGCGCCAGCAGCTTGGAGGCCGGGTATGAGCAGTTCTTC. Protein: CASSLEAGYEQFF.

This chain connects TRBV9 to TRBJ2-6; D is perhaps TRBD2 (5 bases). Germline V gene sequence: CDR1 SGDLS, CDR2 YYNGEE. The CDR3 length is 18 residues. The V and J ends lost 2 bases and 2 bases respectively, with 17 bases between them. In DNA form, the CDR3 reads TGTGCCAGCAGCGTGAGGGCCGGTGACGGGGCTGGGGCCAACGTCCTGACTTTC. It yields the protein CASSVRAGDGAGANVLTF.

The rearrangement joins TRBV11-3 to TRBJ2-7; TRBD1 might be the D (6 bases). The CDR3 length is 13 residues. V was cut by 5 bases and J by 4 bases, with 12 bases left in between. The germline CDR1 and CDR2 sequences are SGHNT and YENEEA. This CDR3 reads CASSRQVGYEQYF. The CDR3 DNA reads as TGTGCCAGCAGCCGACAGGTCGGGTACGAGCAGTACTTC.